These T cell receptor beta chains were read from a single sample in a study of blood T cells in healthy people across ages. TCRdb reprocessed the 5' RACE reads with MiXCR, giving one entry per CDR3 protein. The data show 980,000 or so distinct CDR3 sequences, about 48% seen once. The sequencing input was blood. These TCRs come from a man aged 30 to 39 in good health. CDR3s leave out the opening cysteine and the closing phenylalanine or tryptophan. Size tells how often a clone was seen (once, few, many) or the class of an expanded clone, and some rows leave it out.

v_call clone_size cdr3_aa
TRBV6-4 - ASSAMGLAGNEQF
TRBV7-2 - ASSLTSGGMIDTQY
TRBV3-1 - ASSLGPLPFYEQY
TRBV5-6 - ASSPWAGGNYGYT
TRBV30 - AWSTGSGVLSQY
TRBV29-1 - SVRPGSGRYEQY
TRBV28 - AHTGSSYNEQF
TRBV10-3 - ATRAALNEQY
TRBV29-1 - SANAAGRGGYT
TRBV4-2 - ASSQEVSGGNTQY
TRBV2 - ASMWGSNQPQH
TRBV27 few ASSLYGGGLTDTQY
TRBV5-1 - ASSLDGGNYEQS
TRBV6-1 - ASSEYQAGAGGYT
TRBV6-2/TRBV6-3 - ASSFTGSTEAF
TRBV29-1 - SVNQGAQDYGYT
TRBV12-3/TRBV12-4 few ASSHGQNEQF
TRBV9 - ASSSGENYEQY
TRBV2 few ASSEGTLAKNIQY
TRBV6-4 - ASSDAGSTDTQY
TRBV29-1 - SVSGERTDTQY
TRBV3-1 - ASSPRLVTEQY
TRBV20-1 - SAGTEILAKNIQY
TRBV28 few ASSSGTGPVEQF
TRBV15 once ATSRTGGGLNTQY
TRBV27 - ASSLMAGVRTDTQY
TRBV25-1 few ASSDTGNYGYT
TRBV12-3/TRBV12-4 few ASSYPRGLGDGYT
TRBV5-1 few ASSGGTVGNIQY
TRBV6-5 - ASSWTGINSYEQY
TRBV25-1 - ASSGMGTYGYT
TRBV7-2 few ASSLAGVAYEQY
TRBV6-5 - ASSYKWGALGETQY
TRBV28 - ASSLAGHLDEQF
TRBV7-9 few ASRIGPHSGGFTDTQY
TRBV4-3 - ASSQEQGGAEAF
TRBV5-1 many ASSLAGGNQPQH
TRBV6-2/TRBV6-3 - ASTYGVIRNHEQF
TRBV7-2 few ATITGIYVDTEAF
TRBV7-2 - ASSLDGISGRPYEQY
TRBV28 - ASSQATGVIKTQY
TRBV9 - ASSEGDRTDTQY
TRBV18 - ASSPTGRIAYEQY
TRBV30 - AWSVVGTGGSPLH